This TCR beta chain was retrieved from a study of PD-1 blockade in classical Hodgkin lymphoma. Study findings and constraints: Relapsed/refractory patients reportedly had lower baseline diversity than newly diagnosed patients. Why repertoires differed is undefined; disease activity or prior therapy possibly contributed. Complete responders started with a diversity level that resembled newly diagnosed patients at baseline.

Method: immunoSEQ multiplex PCR; TCRdb's copy keeps in-frame clones and lacks some. The repertoire holds roughly 30,000 clones, with 65% to 80% as singletons. Time point in this sample: cycle 4 day 1 (C4D1), after 5 to 7 weeks of nivolumab. Every patient had relapsed following autologous stem cell transplantation, and cohorts differed in brentuximab vedotin exposure. By magnetic negative selection, CD4+ T cells were purified from thawed PBMCs. CDR1 is KGHSH, CDR2 LQKENI, per germline. With 3 bases removed from V and 2 bases from J, the gap between germline ends came to 7 bases. This CDR3 has 13 residues. This clone was detected only a few times. The antigen remains undetermined.

This TCR derives from a human donor with classical Hodgkin lymphoma. The J gene is TRBJ2-5, the V gene TRBV18; D possibly corresponds to TRBD1 (5 bases). Specimen: CD4+ T cells from blood, collected before the fourth cycle of nivolumab. CDR3 amino acids: CASSPQGQETQYF. CDR3 DNA: TGTGCCAGCTCACCTCAGGGTCAAGAGACCCAGTACTTC.